Following are 22 T cell receptor beta chains from one sample sequenced in a study of blood T cell repertoires in COVID-19. Produced via immunoSEQ multiplex PCR; TCRdb's table is partial and in-frame only. Of 150,000 to 200,000 clones in the sample, roughly 70% are singletons; the top ten hold about 3%. The material sequenced was peripheral blood. Receptors were obtained from a woman older than 75 with acute or convalescent COVID-19.

The genes are TRBV19 and TRBJ1-6; D is possibly TRBD1 (6 bases). The germline V gene has CDR1 LNHDA and CDR2 SQIVND (reference sequence). The CDR3 has 13 residues. V lost 5 bases and J 9 bases, leaving 11 bases between the germline ends. The CDR3 coding sequence is TGTGCCAGTAGTGCGACAGGAGGTTCACCCCTCCACTTT. Protein product: CASSATGGSPLHF. Drawing the rest from reference TRBV19 and TRBJ1-6, the complete variable domain is DGGITQSPKYLFRKEGQNVTLSCEQNLNHDAMYWYRQDPGQGLRLIYYSQIVNDFQKGDIAEGYSVSREKKESFPLTVTSAQKNPTAFYLCASSATGGSPLHFGNGTRLTVT.

This chain links TRBV28 with TRBJ2-1; 7 bases fit TRBD2. CDR1 and CDR2 from the germline V gene are MDHEN and SYDVKM. V was clipped by 3 bases and J by 2 bases; unmatched bases: 7. The CDR3 covers 16 residues. CDR3 sequence: CASSFPGLSTYNEQFF. CDR3 coding DNA: TGTGCCAGCAGTTTCCCGGGACTATCCACCTACAATGAGCAGTTCTTC.

The CDR3 reads CASRTTPSSGNTIYF. For the CDR3, the DNA is TGTGCCAGTAGGACGACACCGAGCTCTGGAAACACCATATATTTT. This rearrangement joins TRBV19 to TRBJ1-3; unclear D gene. Germline V CDR1 and CDR2: LNHDA, SQIVND (reference sequence). The CDR3 loop spans 15 amino acids. V shed 6 bases and J shed 0 bases, with 12 bases lying between them.

The chain uses TRBV19 and TRBJ2-5; 8 positions agree with TRBD2. The trim removed 2 bases at V and 4 bases at J, leaving 6 bases unmatched. The CDR3 is 15 residues long. Germline CDR1 reads LNHDA; CDR2 reads SQIVND (reference sequence). This CDR3 reads CASSISSGGGETQYF. The DNA of the CDR3 is TGTGCCAGTAGTATATCCAGCGGGGGAGGAGAGACCCAGTACTTC.

V and J are TRBV28 and TRBJ2-1; D perhaps matches TRBD2 (5 bases). The CDR3 spans 17 residues. V lost 6 bases to trimming and J lost 2 bases, with 20 bases between them. CDR1 and CDR2 from the germline V gene are MDHEN and SYDVKM. CDR3 region: CASSNFGLKTAYNEQFF. The CDR3 DNA is TGTGCCAGCAGCAACTTCGGACTGAAAACCGCCTACAATGAGCAGTTCTTC.

This clone was found a few times. The chain links TRBV12-3 or TRBV12-4 to TRBJ2-2, with D unclear. V lost 6 bases, J lost 8 bases, and 10 bases lay in between. The CDR3 is 12 residues long. This chain's CDR3 is CASSLQRGELFF. For the CDR3, the DNA is TGTGCCAGCAGCCTTCAGAGGGGGGAGCTGTTTTTT.

This CDR3 reads CASSLDATLRETQYF. The CDR3 bases are TGCGCCAGCAGCTTGGACGCAACGTTGCGGGAGACCCAGTACTTC. The gene calls are TRBV5-1 and TRBJ2-5; unclear D gene. Trimming took off 0 bases at V and 5 bases at J, with 14 bases between the two ends. Germline assignment: CDR1 SGHRS and CDR2 YFSETQ. The CDR3 extends over 15 amino acids.

The chain combines TRBV28 with TRBJ2-2, with 7 positions matching TRBD1. V shed 6 bases, J shed 5 bases, and the junction held 6 bases outside the gene matches. The germline CDR1 and CDR2 sequences are MDHEN and SYDVKM. This CDR3 spans 14 amino acids. CDR3 sequence reads: CASSSGQRTGELFF. For the CDR3, the DNA is TGTGCCAGCAGCTCGGGACAGAGGACCGGGGAGCTGTTTTTT.

The chain recombines TRBV6-5 with TRBJ1-1; D is ambiguous. V gave up 6 bases and J gave up 2 bases, with 10 bases separating them. The length of the CDR3 is 13 residues. Germline CDR1 reads MNHEY; CDR2 reads SVGAGI. CDR3 nucleotides: TGTGCCAGCAGAACTATAGGAAACACTGAAGCTTTCTTT. This translates into CASRTIGNTEAFF.

The V call is TRBV10-3, the J call TRBJ2-1; 9 nucleotides match TRBD2. This CDR3 is 16 amino acids long. Germline CDR1 ENHRY, CDR2 SYGVKD. Trimming took 6 bases from V and 9 from J; bases not matched to a gene: 15. The CDR3 reads CAISRRTSAARGEQFF. In DNA form, the CDR3 reads TGTGCCATCAGCCGCCGGACTAGCGCGGCCCGGGGTGAGCAGTTCTTC.

The chain links TRBV18 to TRBJ1-1; D may be TRBD1 (6 bases). Germline values: CDR1 KGHSH, CDR2 LQKENI. The CDR3 runs 15 residues. V gave up 3 bases and J gave up 4 bases, with 15 bases separating them. The CDR3 bases are TGTGCCAGCTCACCGGCAGGGGCCCTAGGCACTGAAGCTTTCTTT. Its translation: CASSPAGALGTEAFF.

The chain combines TRBV4-3 with TRBJ1-1; D is ambiguous. Germline CDR1 and CDR2: LGHNA and YSLEER. The CDR3 totals 15 residues. V was pared by 5 bases and J by 4 bases, with 17 bases between. CDR3 bases: TGCGCCAGCAGCTTCCGACCGGGAGCTGCCACTGAAGCTTTCTTT. Its protein product is CASSFRPGAATEAFF.

This clone was seen a handful of times. The chain couples TRBV28 to TRBJ2-7; possibly TRBD1 for D (6 bases). CDR3 length: 12 residues. Deletions cut 7 bases from V and 6 bases from J, with 13 bases between. The germline V gene has CDR1 MDHEN and CDR2 SYDVKM. In DNA, the CDR3 is TGTGCCAGCAAGCTAGGCAGGGGCGAGCAGTACTTC. It codes for CASKLGRGEQYF.

The chain joins TRBV7-8 to TRBJ1-5; TRBD1 matches 8 bases. CDR3 length equals 15 residues. CDR1 SGHVS and CDR2 FQNEAQ come from the germline V gene. Trimming at V came to 5 bases and at J to 5 bases, leaving 8 bases not matched to a gene. The CDR3 loop is CASSVTTGEYQPQHF. The CDR3 DNA reads as TGTGCCAGCAGCGTGACGACAGGGGAATATCAGCCCCAGCATTTT.

The gene calls are TRBV11-2 and TRBJ2-7, with D possibly being TRBD1 (6 bases). Germline V lookup: CDR1 SGHAT, CDR2 FQNNGV. V was clipped by 1 base and J by 1 base, with 20 bases between them. The CDR3 extends over 18 amino acids. The CDR3 here is CASSLVGLGTSISYEQYF. The CDR3, as DNA: TGTGCCAGCAGCTTAGTAGGGTTAGGGACAAGTATTTCCTACGAGCAGTACTTC.

The chain couples TRBV5-1 to TRBJ1-1, with 7 positions matching TRBD1. This CDR3 spans 14 amino acids. Germline CDR1 and CDR2: SGHRS and YFSETQ. Unmatched junction bases numbered 3, after V lost 4 bases and J lost 0 bases. In nucleotides, the CDR3 is TGCGCCAGCAGCCCGGGGACAGTGAACACTGAAGCTTTCTTT. Encoded protein: CASSPGTVNTEAFF.

This clone has just one count. V and J are TRBV2 and TRBJ1-3; no clear D gene. This CDR3 has 14 amino acids. V was trimmed by 6 bases and J by 7 bases, leaving 16 bases between them. Germline CDR1 reads SNHLY; CDR2 reads FYNNEI. The CDR3 sequence: CASRTDGVWNTIYF. The CDR3 nucleotides read TGTGCCAGCAGGACCGACGGGGTGTGGAACACCATATATTTT. The complete variable domain, with remaining parts taken from reference TRBV2 and TRBJ1-3, reads EPEVTQTPSHQVTQMGQEVILRCVPISNHLYFYWYRQILGQKVEFLVSFYNNEISEKSEIFDDQFSVERPDGSNFTLKIRSTKLEDSAMYFCASRTDGVWNTIYFGEGSWLTVV.

This clone was seen once. The CDR3 region has the DNA TGTGCCAGCAGGGACGGACAGCAGAACACCGGGGAGCTGTTTTTT. This codes for CASRDGQQNTGELFF. The chain carries TRBV6-5 and TRBJ2-2, with D perhaps TRBD1 (6 bases). The CDR3 loop spans 15 amino acids. Germline CDR1 MNHEY, CDR2 SVGAGI. V lost 6 bases and J 1 base, leaving 12 bases between the germline ends.

The V gene is TRBV5-1, the J gene TRBJ2-3, with D maybe TRBD1 (6 bases). V lost 4 bases and J lost 2, with 14 bases in between. CDR3 length: 15 amino acids. The germline CDR1 and CDR2 sequences are SGHRS and YFSETQ. The CDR3 sequence: CASSLGQSFTDTQYF. In nucleotides, the CDR3 is TGCGCCAGCAGCCTTGGACAGAGCTTCACAGATACGCAGTATTTT. The full variable domain, in which reference TRBV5-1 and TRBJ2-3 provide the parts outside the CDR3, is KAGVTQTPRYLIKTRGQQVTLSCSPISGHRSVSWYQQTPGQGLQFLFEYFSETQRNKGNFPGRFSGRQFSNSRSEMNVSTLELGDSALYLCASSLGQSFTDTQYFGPGTRLTVL.

The rearrangement joins TRBV7-9 to TRBJ2-6, with 8 bases lining up with TRBD2. V was clipped by 6 bases and J by 2 bases; unmatched bases: 12. The CDR3 covers 18 residues. CDR1 SEHNR and CDR2 FQNEAQ come from the germline V gene (reference sequence). CDR3 sequence (DNA): TGTGCCAGCAGTCCTACCGGGACTAGGTTGGCTGGGGCCAACGTCCTGACTTTC. Translated, it gives CASSPTGTRLAGANVLTF.

This CDR3 reads CASRDQGVSGYTF. CDR3 in DNA: TGTGCCAGCAGGGACCAGGGGGTGAGTGGCTACACCTTC. The rearrangement links TRBV2 to TRBJ1-2; 7 bases fit TRBD1. V was pared by 6 bases and J by 7 bases, with 8 bases of the junction left unmatched. There are 13 residues in the CDR3. In germline, CDR1 is SNHLY, CDR2 FYNNEI.

This clone was found once. The chain carries TRBV7-9 and TRBJ2-1; TRBD2 agrees at 8 bases. CDR1 is SEHNR, CDR2 FQNEAQ, per germline (reference sequence). Unmatched junction bases numbered 8, after V lost 8 bases and J lost 5 bases. The CDR3 is made up of 14 amino acids. Written as DNA, the CDR3 is TGTGCCAGCGGTCCGGGACTAGGTAACAATGAGCAGTTCTTC. Its translation: CASGPGLGNNEQFF.